This T cell receptor (beta chain) was captured by sequencing in a study of cytomegalovirus exposure and HLA in healthy donors (dated by TCRdb to 2015 to 2018). For context, the study as a whole: An earlier analysis of 587 of the donors reported 250 to 350 Gb of sequence data and 100 million to 140 million unique TCR beta sequences from about 200 million T cells. Approximately 310 gigabases of sequencing data and 70 million to 85 million unique TCR sequences were included in an early release covering about 620 HLA-typed donors. The genetic ancestry cluster associated with self-reported Caucasian donors included around four fifths of the approximately 410 genotyped donors. The study aimed to test whether cataloging public T cell receptors could reveal signatures of past pathogen exposure. Using immunosequencing, the study profiled T cell repertoires from 666 subjects and related those repertoires to cytomegalovirus serostatus. Along with the roughly 700-subject first cohort, a separate validation cohort of around 120 different subjects was used. To predict cytomegalovirus infection status, the study combined high-throughput TCR immunosequencing, statistical association of individual TCRs with disease status, and machine learning. To study patterns of TCR occurrence, a later analysis re-analyzed previously published TCR beta repertoires from 650 to 750 donors and added high-resolution HLA genotyping. In the later analysis, no new phenotypic data were used to find candidate immune exposures; instead, reliance was placed on TCR beta sequences and their occurrence across donors. An earlier analysis of nearly 600 of the donors applied high-throughput TCR beta sequencing to assess whether each TCR beta V gene segment acted as functional or pseudogenic. Donor age, sex, ethnicity and CMV serostatus were compiled alongside the repertoire data. A later genetic analysis used genome-wide SNP genotypes for about 55% of the 666 donors, treating that subset as a discovery cohort. All discovery cohort repertoires had been generated using a single sequencing platform. HLA typing covered class I and class II loci at four-digit resolution. Typing coverage varied by locus: roughly 629-640 donors for A, B, C, DRB1 and DQB1; approximately 500 for DQA1; around 570 for DPA1; roughly 470 for DPB1. About 5 DR-DQ haplotypes were handled as single units for association and clustering, since linkage in the cohort was strong. On average, 235,054 unique TCR beta nucleotide sequences were sequenced per donor among some 430 genotyped donors of the cohort, with 15% to 20% of those sequences being non-productive.

Library method: the immunoSEQ multiplex PCR assay. For the multiplex PCR, a mixture combining 60 forward primers for TCR Vbeta segments and 13 reverse primers for TCR Jbeta segments was used. The CDR3 region of rearranged TCR beta genes was amplified from genomic DNA with a multiplex PCR assay. Amplified TCR beta libraries were sequenced as 87-base-pair reads on the Illumina HiSeq System. Turning to the authors' computational methods: In a later analysis, some 80 million unique TCR beta chains were counted across the approximately 620 repertoires, and some 10 million of these chains were shared by at least two donors. Raw reads were error-corrected and collapsed into unique sequences by a nearest-neighbor algorithm in which closely related sequences were merged to remove PCR and sequencing errors. To assign V, D and J gene segments, CDR3 sequences were aligned to IMGT reference sequences. Each retained sequence needed at least a six-nucleotide match to both a V gene segment and a J gene segment. Rearrangements were classified as productive when the CDR3 lacked stop codons and remained in frame with V and J, and all other rearrangements were classified as non-productive. CDR3 was defined according to IMGT convention as the region running from the second conserved V-encoded cysteine to the conserved J-encoded phenylalanine. The earlier analysis of some 550 of the donors excluded any sequence lacking an unambiguous match to a single V gene segment. In an earlier analysis of some 590 of the donors, a V segment was called functional when productive rearrangements were above 56.7%, and segregating when the standard deviation between donors exceeded 5%. To diagnose cytomegalovirus status from the catalog of TCR beta chain sequences, a statistical classification framework was built. In a later analysis, TCR nucleotide sequences were compared against IMGT/GENE-DB human TR gene sequences so that V and J genes could be assigned. Using the TCRdist pipeline, a later analysis assigned CDR3 sequences along with most-parsimonious VDJ recombination scenarios. In a later analysis, each TCR beta chain was defined by its CDR3 amino acid sequence together with its V-gene family, and reads without a unique V-gene family were excluded. In a later analysis, 450 to 600 highly shared, low-generation-probability nucleotide sequences were removed to address suspected cross-contamination and a sequencing artifact. For each public chain, a later analysis derived a clonal expansion index from normalized ranks of inferred template counts within each repertoire. In a later analysis, generation probabilities were computed using a VDJ recombination model fitted to out-of-frame rearrangements, and the results were checked against IGoR. In a later analysis, hypergeometric tests were used to score TCR-TCR, TCR-HLA and TCR-CMV co-occurrence, with a repertoire-size bias correction applied to TCR pairs. False discovery rates were estimated in a later analysis by permuting HLA or CMV assignments 20 times. In a later analysis, co-occurring TCRs were grouped using DBSCAN, with TCRdist sequence similarity added in when clustering inside HLA-allele-positive subsets. Repertoires with fewer than 30,000 or more than 120,000 public chains were left out of co-occurrence clustering, as were five repertoires with anomalous nucleotide sharing. Sourced from immuneACCESS, this table was stored by TCRdb with only in-frame sequences that have V and J called. A share of the clones is absent; for the studies checked, an unresolved V gene accounts for under half, and the remainder has no known explanation. V, J and clone size derive from that table, while D and trimming were established from the DNA sequence. The sample table records around 26,000 clones. The top ten clones comprise under 20% of the sample.

Concerning this clone itself: The antigen it recognizes is unknown.

V is cut by 4 bases and J by 0 bases, and the space between the germline ends is 14 bases. The cysteine opens and the phenylalanine closes a CDR3 of 16 amino acids. The read is trimmed to its CDR3 DNA, 48 bases read in frame from base 1. Taken from the germline V gene, the CDR1 and CDR2 loops are MNHEY and SVGAGI. Results the study describes overall, beyond this receptor: A group of highly shared sequence variants was considered likely to be a technical artifact of the sequencing pipeline. A total of 164 TCR beta chains were listed by the study as associated with cytomegalovirus. A further reported finding was that TCR beta sequences accurately predicted the HLA-A and HLA-B alleles for most subjects in the first cohort. Compared with the roughly 670-donor mean, donors in an Asian-associated ancestry cluster had fewer N-insertions in productive TCRs, according to a later genetic analysis. When HLA alleles, especially DR and DQ, strongly co-occurred, TCR associations were difficult to assign to individual alleles. While some public TCRs were present in many individuals, most TCR sequences turned up only very rarely across donors. In a later analysis, the rate of TCR association differed among HLA loci, with DRB1 alleles having the most associated TCRs and HLA-C alleles having the fewest. For the cohort, immune exposure information was limited to CMV serostatus. In vitro tests confirmed that a few of the cytomegalovirus-associated TCR beta chains recognize cytomegalovirus antigens. Correlated functional status among segregating V segments might reflect linkage disequilibrium, but an unknown experimental factor could not be ruled out. In a later analysis, HLA-associated TCR beta chains were found to be more clonally expanded and to have lower generation probabilities than equally common non-associated chains. At a false discovery rate of 0.05, a later analysis linked under 20,000 TCR beta sequences to specific HLA alleles. V-gene and J-gene trimming of TCR beta chains was associated with a missense DCLRE1C variant in a later genetic analysis, and the association was replicated in an independent cohort. Over 15 rarely observed V segments, including chromosome 9 orphons, were excluded from the earlier analysis of about 610 of the donors because counts were too low. According to the authors, the approach could potentially be generalized to other disease states and immunological phenotypes. A later analysis reported that several top co-occurrence clusters appeared linked to parvovirus B19, influenza, CMV and Epstein-Barr virus. Roughly uniform sequencing depth across donors was assumed in presence/absence analyses, although this assumption may not hold. This cohort had only TCR beta chains sequenced, and the lack of alpha or paired-chain data limited which features could be detected. Because HLA typing was missing for some donors at each locus, association tests included only the typed subset. The classifier was reported to diagnose cytomegalovirus status with high specificity and sensitivity in both the original cohort and the validation cohort. A later analysis found that most CMV-associated TCR beta chains appeared HLA-restricted, with HLA associations seemingly driven largely by CMV exposure. Because the 87-base-pair reads could not distinguish some IMGT-functional V segments, including TRBV6-2 and TRBV6-3, those segments were excluded. Broadly in line with IMGT annotations, most TCR beta V segments showed up in productive rearrangements about 87% or about 30% of the time in an earlier analysis of roughly 590 of the donors.

The cohort consisted of hundreds of healthy bone marrow donors. Cohort members were all nominally healthy when sampled, although unrecorded immune exposures were likely present. The donor was CMV seropositive and was included in the group of 289 seropositive cohort members. A peripheral blood sample was collected from each donor, and TCR beta sequencing was performed on peripheral blood mononuclear cells. Genomic DNA extraction from the blood cell samples was performed with the Qiagen DNeasy Blood Extraction Kit. The specimen sequenced was PBMCs. The clonotype was recovered from a male donor in good health and CMV-seropositive. The chain is encoded by TRBV6-5 joined to TRBJ2-3; TRBD2 is a weak D gene call, 7 bases matching. The CDR3 region reads CASSSLGGASTDTQYF. The sequenced DNA: TGTGCCAGCAGTTCATTGGGGGGGGCCAGCACAGATACGCAGTATTTT.